The clone carrying this TCR beta chain was observed many times. Its target is unknown. This sample was taken from a study of identical twins. CDR3 length: 14 residues. Germline CDR1 MNHEY, CDR2 SMNVEV (reference sequence). V was cut by 7 bases and J by 1 base, with 14 bases left in between. Study conclusions and caveats: Insertions were reduced in abundant cord blood beta clonotypes but not in memory repertoires.

TCRdb re-called the 5' RACE reads through MiXCR, storing one row per CDR3 protein. The sample yields 1.5 million to 2 million distinct CDR3 sequences, roughly 35% seen once. Material for sequencing was cord blood. This TCR was recovered from a newborn girl in good health. The chain recombines TRBV27 with TRBJ2-7, with no clear D. As DNA, the CDR3 is TGTGCCAGCACCTCCAATAGGGAATCCTACGAGCAGTACTTC. This encodes CASTSNRESYEQYF.